The 18 T cell receptor beta chains below were found in one sample sequenced in a study of OX40 agonist ivuxolimab in advanced cancers. Data came from immunoSEQ multiplex PCR; TCRdb stores just in-frame clones and leaves some out. Of tens of thousands of clones in the sample, approximately 87% were seen once. Sequencing used CD4+ or CD8+ T cells sorted from blood, obtained in a trial of the OX40 agonist ivuxolimab. Every receptor here comes from an adult with an advanced solid tumor such as melanoma, head and neck, liver or kidney cancer.

This clone was observed once. V usage is TRBV7-3 and J usage is TRBJ2-1, with D tentatively TRBD2 (7 bases). The CDR3 extends over 12 amino acids. Germline CDR1 and CDR2: SGHTA and FQGTGA. Trimming took off 5 bases at V and 10 bases at J, with 12 bases between the two ends. CDR3 coding DNA: TGTGCCAGCAGCCCGACGGGGGGCGAGCAGTTCTTC. It translates to CASSPTGGEQFF.

This clone was found once. The chain employs TRBV5-1 and TRBJ2-5, with 7 bases lining up with TRBD1. V trimming: 0 bases; J trimming: 5 bases; junction bases outside the gene matches: 7. Germline lookup yields CDR1 SGHRS and CDR2 YFSETQ. The CDR3 covers 15 residues. CDR3 bases: TGCGCCAGCAGCTTGGGATACAGGGGAAGGGAGACCCAGTACTTC. Translating gives CASSLGYRGRETQYF.

The rearrangement uses TRBV9 and TRBJ1-6; no clear D. V was cut by 4 bases and J by 7 bases, with 9 bases left in between. Germline-derived CDR1 and CDR2 are SGDLS and YYNGEE. The CDR3 extends over 13 amino acids. The chain's CDR3 is CASSPVENSPLHF. CDR3 sequence (DNA): TGTGCCAGCAGCCCCGTTGAGAATTCACCCCTCCACTTT.

The chain combines TRBV7-6 with TRBJ1-5, with D uncertain. Looked up from germline, CDR1 is SGHVS and CDR2 is FNYEAQ. The V and J ends lost 2 bases and 4 bases respectively, with 6 bases between them. CDR3 length: 13 residues. CDR3 sequence reads: CASSLYLNQPQHF. CDR3 nucleotide sequence: TGTGCCAGCAGCTTATACCTTAATCAGCCCCAGCATTTT.

The rearrangement links TRBV7-3 to TRBJ2-6; D gene ambiguous. This CDR3 is 16 amino acids long. Germline CDR1 and CDR2: SGHTA and FQGTGA. V lost 2 bases, J lost 0 bases, and 8 bases lay in between. CDR3 coding DNA: TGTGCCAGCAGCTTAGGCCCCAGCTCTGGGGCCAACGTCCTGACTTTC. Translated: CASSLGPSSGANVLTF.

The CDR3 DNA reads as TGCGCCAGCGGACAGGAGCTCGATTCACCCCTCCACTTT. It specifies CASGQELDSPLHF. The gene calls are TRBV10-2 and TRBJ1-6; TRBD1 matches at 7 bases. This CDR3 has 13 residues. The V gene end was trimmed by 8 bases and the J gene end by 8 bases; junction bases not matched to a gene: 6. Germline lookup yields CDR1 WSHSY and CDR2 SAAADI.

The chain uses TRBV2 and TRBJ2-3; TRBD2 matches at 16 bases. The length of the CDR3 is 18 residues. Germline V gene sequence: CDR1 SNHLY, CDR2 FYNNEI. V was pared by 4 bases and J by 3 bases, with 7 bases of the junction left unmatched. CDR3 bases: TGTGCCAGCAGTGGGCTGGGACTAGCGGGAGGGGGTACAGATACGCAGTATTTT. This translates into CASSGLGLAGGGTDTQYF. The variable domain in full, completed from reference TRBV2 and TRBJ2-3, reads EPEVTQTPSHQVTQMGQEVILRCVPISNHLYFYWYRQILGQKVEFLVSFYNNEISEKSEIFDDQFSVERPDGSNFTLKIRSTKLEDSAMYFCASSGLGLAGGGTDTQYFGPGTRLTVL.

The sample holds a few counts of this clone. Germline and junction disagree at one end, which may indicate a read error. The V gene is TRBV7-9, the J gene TRBJ1-1, with a weak D call TRBD1 (5 bases). Per the germline V gene, CDR1 is SEHNR and CDR2 is FQNEAQ (reference sequence). The CDR3 extends over 12 amino acids. The CDR3 region is CAGSRGGTEAFF. The CDR3 nucleotides are TGTGCCGGCAGTCGGGGCGGGACTGAAGCTTTCTTT. The whole variable domain, filled in from reference TRBV7-9 and TRBJ1-1, reads DTGVSQNPRHKITKRGQNVTFRCDPISEHNRLYWYRQTLGQGPEFLTYFQNEAQLEKSRLLSDRFSAERPKGSFSTLEIQRTEQGDSAMYLCAGSRGGTEAFFGQGTRLTVV.

This chain uses TRBV7-2 with TRBJ2-5, with 10 nucleotides matching TRBD2. The V gene end was trimmed by 1 base and the J gene end by 1 base; junction bases not matched to a gene: 9. The length of the CDR3 is 18 residues. Per germline, CDR1 SGHTA and CDR2 FQGNSA. This CDR3 is CASSLEGSGGIFQETQYF. DNA of the CDR3: TGTGCCAGCAGCTTAGAGGGTAGCGGGGGGATCTTCCAAGAGACCCAGTACTTC.

The chain is built from TRBV6-6 and TRBJ2-3, with a possible D match to TRBD1 (6 bases). The CDR3 extends over 14 amino acids. The germline V and J ends were trimmed by 4 bases and 0 bases, with 8 bases remaining between them. Germline CDR1 is MNHNY and CDR2 is SVGAGI (reference sequence). The DNA of the CDR3 is TGTGCCAGCAGTTGGACAGCTAGCACAGATACGCAGTATTTT. It is translated as CASSWTASTDTQYF.

Here the CDR3 reads CASSPRDNQETQYF. In nucleotides, the CDR3 is TGTGCCAGCAGTCCCCGGGACAACCAAGAGACCCAGTACTTC. This sequence joins TRBV27 and TRBJ2-5, with D perhaps TRBD1 (6 bases). Germline V gives CDR1 MNHEY, CDR2 SMNVEV (reference sequence). Trimming left V 5 bases short and J 0 bases short, with 10 bases between. This CDR3 has 14 residues.

Only one count was recorded for this clone. This sequence joins TRBV19 and TRBJ1-5; unclear D gene. From germline, CDR1 is LNHDA and CDR2 SQIVND (reference sequence). V was trimmed by 3 bases and J by 4 bases, leaving 16 bases between them. This CDR3 has 16 amino acids. The CDR3 coding sequence is TGTGCCAGTAGTATCTTGTGCAGGTGGGGAAATCAGCCCCAGCATTTT. Translation: CASSILCRWGNQPQHF.

This chain's CDR3 is CASSSNLAGVQETQYF. The CDR3 coding sequence is TGTGCCAGCAGCTCCAATCTAGCGGGCGTTCAAGAGACCCAGTACTTC. The J gene is TRBJ2-5, the V gene TRBV7-9, with 8 nucleotides matching TRBD2. The V gene's germline CDR1 is SEHNR and CDR2 FQNEAQ (reference sequence). The CDR3 runs 16 residues. V was pared by 4 bases and J by 2 bases, with 9 bases of the junction left unmatched.

Many counts were recorded for this clone. The V call is TRBV29-1, the J call TRBJ2-4; D is possibly TRBD2 (5 bases). CDR1 and CDR2 (germline): SQVTM, ANQGSEA. Trimming took off 4 bases at V and 9 bases at J, with 13 bases between the two ends. The CDR3 covers 12 residues. The CDR3 reads CSVAFEGTIQYF. The CDR3 region has the DNA TGCAGCGTTGCGTTCGAGGGTACCATTCAGTACTTC.

The chain employs TRBV7-3 and TRBJ2-5; D may be TRBD2 (7 bases). Per germline, CDR1 SGHTA and CDR2 FQGTGA. This CDR3 spans 16 amino acids. Trimming took 1 base from V and 4 from J, leaving 16 bases between them. The CDR3 sequence is CASSLNAPGGRETQYF. The CDR3 DNA is TGTGCCAGCAGCTTAAACGCCCCCGGGGGGCGAGAGACCCAGTACTTC.

The V call is TRBV7-2, the J call TRBJ1-4, with D unclear. Germline CDR1 and CDR2: SGHTA and FQGNSA. Trimming removed 4 bases at V and 3 bases at J, with 9 bases between. The CDR3 loop spans 14 amino acids. CDR3 amino acids: CASSSRAANEKLFF. The CDR3 region has the DNA TGTGCCAGCAGCTCCCGGGCGGCTAATGAAAAACTGTTTTTT.

The genes are TRBV10-1 and TRBJ2-1; 9 nucleotides agree with TRBD2. V shed 2 bases, J shed 6 bases, and the junction held 2 bases outside the gene matches. There are 14 residues in the CDR3. CDR1 is WNHNN, CDR2 SYGVQD, per germline (reference sequence). CDR3 DNA: TGCGCCAGCAGTGAGGGACTAGCGACCAATGAGCAGTTCTTC. Translating gives CASSEGLATNEQFF.

This clone was detected only once. V is TRBV7-9 and J is TRBJ1-6; D is undetermined. CDR1 and CDR2 from the germline V gene are SEHNR and FQNEAQ (reference sequence). V lost 1 base and J 5 bases, leaving 9 bases between the germline ends. This CDR3 has 15 residues. In DNA, the CDR3 is TGTGCCAGCAGCTTAGGATCTACGAATAATTCACCCCTCCACTTT. It encodes CASSLGSTNNSPLHF. The full variable domain, rest sourced from reference TRBV7-9 and TRBJ1-6, is DTGVSQNPRHKITKRGQNVTFRCDPISEHNRLYWYRQTLGQGPEFLTYFQNEAQLEKSRLLSDRFSAERPKGSFSTLEIQRTEQGDSAMYLCASSLGSTNNSPLHFGNGTRLTVT.